This T cell receptor (beta chain) was profiled in a study of breast tumors, draining lymph nodes, adjacent tissues. Study-level points and caveats: The lymph node origin of tumor T cells was framed as consistent with a hypothesis, not demonstrated.

TCRdb used MiXCR to reprocess the multiplex PCR reads, holding one entry per CDR3 protein. The sample lists 150,000 to 200,000 distinct CDR3 sequences, around a third occurring once. The CDR3 totals 13 residues. After removal of 5 bases from V and 7 bases from J, the junction contained 10 bases not matched to a gene. Per germline, CDR1 DFQATT and CDR2 SNEGSKA (reference sequence). The lymph nodes were axillary draining lymph nodes from breast cancer patients. This clonotype came up many times. Antigen unknown. This TCR was sampled from a female donor with breast cancer. Some clones in this sample may be carry-over from other donors' samples. The chain links TRBV20-1 to TRBJ1-2; 7 bases align to TRBD1. The sample was axillary lymph node tissue. The CDR3 reads CSASTGLSRGYTF. CDR3 bases: TGCAGTGCTTCGACAGGGTTGTCGCGTGGCTACACCTTC.